The 5 T cell receptor beta chains below were found in one sample sequenced in a study of cytomegalovirus exposure and HLA in healthy donors. Amplification used 60 Vbeta primers and 13 Jbeta primers. Profiled with immunoSEQ multiplex PCR; TCRdb holds only in-frame clones, not every one. The table includes fewer than 150,000 clones, less than 75% detected once. The sample was PBMCs. The receptor set was obtained from a middle-aged woman in good health and CMV-seronegative.

This clone has just one count. The chain is built from TRBV23-1 and TRBJ1-1, with a possible D match to TRBD1 (5 bases). TRBV23-1 falls under the ORF class, with uncertain function. The CDR3 is 16 residues long. V was shortened by 4 bases and J by 4 bases, with 19 bases between the two germline ends. CDR3 sequence: CASSPYVGAAPTEAFF. Written as DNA, the CDR3 is TGCGCCAGCAGTCCGTACGTTGGGGCAGCGCCCACTGAAGCTTTCTTT.

This clone was recorded once. The chain recombines TRBV9 with TRBJ2-3, with D possibly matching TRBD2 (5 bases). The V gene's germline CDR1 is SGDLS and CDR2 YYNGEE. Trimming took 5 bases from V and 6 from J, leaving 13 bases between them. This CDR3 comprises 13 residues. The CDR3 region is CASSASIADTQYF. The CDR3 DNA follows: TGTGCCAGCAGTGCTAGTATAGCGGATACGCAGTATTTT.

This clone was observed a handful of times. The V call is TRBV6-5, the J call TRBJ1-5, with D tentatively TRBD1 (5 bases). The CDR3 is 15 amino acids. CDR1 and CDR2 from the germline V gene are MNHEY and SVGAGI. Deletions cut 6 bases from V and 0 bases from J, with 12 bases between. The CDR3 DNA reads as TGTGCCAGCAGAATGGACAAGTATAGCAATCAGCCCCAGCATTTT. It encodes CASRMDKYSNQPQHF.

The rearrangement links TRBV5-1 to TRBJ2-7; 7 bases match TRBD1. The CDR3 extends over 16 amino acids. Germline values: CDR1 SGHRS, CDR2 YFSETQ. V was pared by 2 bases and J by 1 base, with 9 bases of the junction left unmatched. CDR3 sequence: CASSFLEETGSYEQYF. CDR3 sequence (DNA): TGCGCCAGCAGCTTTCTGGAGGAGACAGGGTCCTACGAGCAGTACTTC.

This clone has more than one count but fewer than ten. The chain uses TRBV6-1 and TRBJ1-3; no clear D gene. The CDR3 spans 15 residues. Germline V gene sequence: CDR1 MNHNS, CDR2 SASEGT. V was pared by 4 bases and J by 0 bases, with 10 bases between. CDR3 nucleotides: TGTGCCAGCAGTGCCAACAGAGACTCTGGAAACACCATATATTTT. It encodes CASSANRDSGNTIYF.